This T cell receptor (beta chain) came from a study of cytomegalovirus exposure and HLA in healthy donors (dated by TCRdb to the late 2010s). Background on the whole study: An earlier analysis of roughly 610 of the donors reported under 300 Gb of sequence data and roughly 120 million unique TCR beta sequences obtained from around 180 million T cells. To study patterns of TCR occurrence, a later analysis re-analyzed previously published TCR beta repertoires from under 750 donors and added high-resolution HLA genotyping. Using immunosequencing, the study profiled T cell repertoires from 666 subjects and related those repertoires to cytomegalovirus serostatus. Every repertoire in the discovery cohort had been generated on one and the same sequencing platform. The number of donors typed differed by locus, with roughly 620-630 for A, B, C, DRB1 and DQB1, roughly 520 for DQA1, 600 to 610 for DPA1, and around 460 for DPB1. The study aimed to test whether cataloging public T cell receptors could reveal signatures of past pathogen exposure. Approximately 300 gigabases of sequencing data and roughly 81 million unique TCR sequences made up an early release that covered several hundred HLA-typed donors. In addition to the first cohort of roughly 700 subjects, a separate validation cohort of 120 different subjects was used. The later analysis used no new phenotypic data to find candidate immune exposures, relying instead on TCR beta sequences and their occurrence across donors. Of the 300 to 500 genotyped donors, 81% were placed in the genetic ancestry cluster associated with self-reported Caucasian donors. Donor age, sex, ethnicity and CMV serostatus were compiled together with the repertoire data. To decide whether each TCR beta V gene segment behaved as functional or pseudogenic, an earlier analysis of over 500 of the donors relied on high-throughput TCR beta sequencing. Among some 410 genotyped donors of the cohort, an average of roughly 230,000 unique TCR beta nucleotide sequences was sequenced per donor, of which about 19% were non-productive. Roughly five DR-DQ haplotypes were handled as single units for association and clustering, since linkage in the cohort was strong. To predict cytomegalovirus infection status, the study brought together high-throughput TCR immunosequencing, statistical association of individual TCRs with disease status, and machine learning. A later genetic analysis used genome-wide SNP genotypes for about 65% of the 666 donors, treating that subset as a discovery cohort. HLA typing covered class I and class II loci at four-digit resolution. Broader findings and caveats from the paper: In a later analysis, the rate of TCR association differed among HLA loci, with DRB1 alleles having the most associated TCRs and HLA-C alleles having the fewest. Several of the top co-occurrence clusters appeared to be linked to parvovirus B19, influenza, CMV and Epstein-Barr virus, according to a later analysis. Strong co-occurrence of HLA alleles, especially DR and DQ, made assigning TCR associations to individual alleles difficult. The cohort was sequenced for TCR beta chains only, and without alpha or paired-chain data the features that could be detected were limited. In the study, approximately 160 TCR beta chains were listed as associated with cytomegalovirus. While some public TCRs were present in many individuals, most TCR sequences turned up only very rarely across donors. Immune exposure information for the cohort was limited to CMV serostatus. In a later analysis, HLA-associated TCR beta chains showed more clonal expansion and lower generation probabilities than non-associated chains that were equally common. V-gene and J-gene trimming of TCR beta chains was associated with a missense DCLRE1C variant in a later genetic analysis, and the association was replicated in an independent cohort. Because counts were too low, 15 or so rarely observed V segments, including chromosome 9 orphons, were excluded from the earlier analysis of a few hundred of the donors. Sequencing depth was assumed to be roughly uniform across donors in the presence/absence analyses, though that assumption may not hold. An earlier analysis of 450 to 750 of the donors showed that most TCR beta V segments appeared in productive rearrangements either about 87% or about 30% of the time, which broadly matched IMGT annotations. A later analysis found that most CMV-associated TCR beta chains appeared HLA-restricted, with HLA associations seemingly driven largely by CMV exposure. It was suggested by the authors that the approach could potentially be generalized to other disease states and immunological phenotypes. A later genetic analysis reported fewer N-insertions in productive TCRs among donors in an Asian-associated ancestry cluster than the roughly 650-donor mean. The classifier was reported to diagnose cytomegalovirus status with high specificity and sensitivity in both the original and validation cohorts. In vitro tests confirmed that a few of the cytomegalovirus-associated TCR beta chains recognize cytomegalovirus antigens. At a false discovery rate of 0.05, a later analysis linked under 20,000 TCR beta sequences to specific HLA alleles. The 87-base-pair reads could not distinguish some IMGT-functional V segments, including TRBV6-2 and TRBV6-3, so those segments were excluded. Linkage disequilibrium might explain the correlated functional status among segregating V segments, but an unknown experimental factor could not be excluded. Because HLA typing was unavailable for some donors at each locus, only the typed subset was used in association tests. A further reported finding was that TCR beta sequences accurately predicted the HLA-A and HLA-B alleles for most subjects in the first cohort. The sequencing pipeline was judged likely to have produced a cluster of highly shared sequence variants as a technical artifact.

The cohort consisted of 600 to 750 healthy bone marrow donors. At the time of sampling, every cohort member was nominally healthy, though immune exposures that went unrecorded were likely present. The donor tested CMV seronegative, placing the donor among the 350 or so seronegative members of the cohort. A peripheral blood sample was collected from each donor, and TCR beta sequencing was performed on peripheral blood mononuclear cells. Genomic DNA was extracted from the blood cell samples with the Qiagen DNeasy Blood Extraction Kit. As regards this clone: Its binding antigen is unknown. No per-base quality is available; no much larger clone lies one base away.

The library was generated by the immunoSEQ multiplex PCR assay. For the multiplex PCR, a mixture combining 60 forward primers for TCR Vbeta segments and 13 reverse primers for TCR Jbeta segments was used. Amplification of the CDR3 region of rearranged TCR beta genes was performed with a multiplex PCR assay on genomic DNA. The Illumina HiSeq System was used to sequence the amplified TCR beta libraries as 87-base-pair reads. As for the authors' bioinformatics: A later analysis counted 65 million to 90 million unique TCR beta chains across the 666 repertoires, and some 11 million of these chains were shared by at least two donors. Raw reads were error-corrected and collapsed into unique sequences with a nearest-neighbor algorithm that merged closely related sequences to remove PCR and sequencing errors. V, D and J gene segments were assigned by aligning CDR3 sequences to IMGT reference sequences. For a sequence to be retained, a match of at least six nucleotides to both a V gene segment and a J gene segment was required. A rearrangement was called productive if the CDR3 had no stop codons and remained in frame with V and J, and every other rearrangement was called non-productive. Following IMGT convention, CDR3 was defined as the stretch from the second conserved V-encoded cysteine up to the conserved J-encoded phenylalanine. The earlier analysis of about 640 of the donors excluded any sequence lacking an unambiguous match to a single V gene segment. In an earlier analysis of a few hundred of the donors, V segments were called functional above 56.7% productive rearrangements and were called segregating when the between-donor standard deviation exceeded 5%. To diagnose cytomegalovirus status from the catalog of TCR beta chain sequences, a statistical classification framework was built. In a later analysis, V and J genes were assigned by comparing TCR nucleotide sequences against IMGT/GENE-DB human TR gene sequences. A later analysis assigned CDR3 sequences and most-parsimonious VDJ recombination scenarios with the TCRdist pipeline. In a later analysis, each TCR beta chain was defined by its CDR3 amino acid sequence together with its V-gene family, and reads without a unique V-gene family were excluded. A later analysis removed 592 highly shared, low-generation-probability nucleotide sequences to deal with suspected cross-contamination and a sequencing artifact. In a later analysis, a clonal expansion index was calculated for each public chain from normalized within-repertoire ranks of inferred template counts. Generation probabilities in a later analysis came from a VDJ recombination model fitted to out-of-frame rearrangements, and those results were checked against IGoR. Hypergeometric tests were used in a later analysis to score TCR-TCR, TCR-HLA and TCR-CMV co-occurrence, with a repertoire-size bias correction applied to the TCR pairs. In a later analysis, false discovery rates were estimated by permuting HLA or CMV assignments 20 times. A later analysis grouped co-occurring TCRs with DBSCAN, adding TCRdist sequence similarity when clustering within HLA-allele-positive subsets. Repertoires with fewer than 30,000 or more than 120,000 public chains, plus five repertoires with anomalous nucleotide sharing, were excluded from co-occurrence clustering. TCRdb took over this immuneACCESS table, retaining in-frame rearrangements with V and J assigned. Such tables are incomplete; in checked studies, under half of the missing clones stem from an unresolved V gene, and the remainder is unexplained. The V and J calls and the clone size are those of that table, but D and trimming were determined from the DNA. This sample lists under 200,000 clones; over 65% were detected once. The ten largest clones add up to under 2.5% of the sample.

Reading from cysteine to phenylalanine, the CDR3 counts 14 amino acids. Just CDR3 DNA is preserved here, 42 bases in frame from base 1. The germline V gene encodes CDR1 SNHLY and CDR2 FYNNEI. Trimming takes 5 bases from V and 7 bases from J, and the germline ends sit 17 bases apart. The rearrangement combines TRBV2 with TRBJ1-1, with TRBD1 perhaps the D gene, on 6 matching bases. Sequencing used PBMCs. The TCR sequence derives from a man aged 60 to 75 in good health and CMV-seronegative. DNA sequence: TGTGCCAGCAGTAGACAGGAATCCCCCTTTGAAGCTTTCTTT. Translation gives CASSRQESPFEAFF.